The present T cell receptor beta chain was sequenced within a study of blood T cell repertoires in COVID-19. Study at large: Sources were T cells, B-cell-depleted T cells, or PBMCs; the material itself was cDNA or gDNA.

Trimming took 0 bases from V and 2 from J, leaving 11 bases between them. The CDR3 has 16 residues. CDR1 and CDR2 from the germline V gene are SGHAT and FQNNGV. Per the study methods: Amplification with reference gene primers provided the estimates of nucleated cell counts. The assay was immunoSEQ multiplex PCR, and TCRdb's table has in-frame clones only and misses some. V and J calls and clone size follow that table, whereas D and trimming were derived from the DNA. This sample has roughly 400,000 clones, with over 75% found just once. Recruits, aged about 18 to 100 years, lived in 20 to 30 US areas.

Sequencing input: PBMCs or T cells enriched from blood (not recorded which). J is TRBJ2-1 and V is TRBV11-2; D ambiguous. The clonotype comes from a woman between 40 and 50 years old with acute COVID-19. CDR3 region: CASSLEGLPAYNEQFF. CDR3 coding DNA: TGTGCCAGCAGCTTAGAGGGCCTACCGGCCTACAATGAGCAGTTCTTC.